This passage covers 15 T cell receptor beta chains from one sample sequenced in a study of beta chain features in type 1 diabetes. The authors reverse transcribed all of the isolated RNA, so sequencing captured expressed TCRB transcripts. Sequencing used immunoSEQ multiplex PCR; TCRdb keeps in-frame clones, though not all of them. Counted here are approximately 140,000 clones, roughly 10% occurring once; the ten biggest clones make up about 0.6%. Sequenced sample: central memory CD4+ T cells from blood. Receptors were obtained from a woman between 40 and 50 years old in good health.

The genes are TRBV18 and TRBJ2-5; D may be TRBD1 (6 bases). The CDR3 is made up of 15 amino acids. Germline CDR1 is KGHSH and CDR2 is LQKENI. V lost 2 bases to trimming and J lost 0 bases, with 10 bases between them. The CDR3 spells CASSPVRDNQETQYF. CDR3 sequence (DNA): TGTGCCAGCTCACCAGTCAGGGACAACCAAGAGACCCAGTACTTC.

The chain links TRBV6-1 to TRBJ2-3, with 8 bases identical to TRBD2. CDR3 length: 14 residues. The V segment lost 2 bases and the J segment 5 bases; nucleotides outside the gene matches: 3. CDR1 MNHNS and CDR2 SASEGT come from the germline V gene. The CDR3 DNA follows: TGTGCCAGCAGTGAAACGGGGGGGAAAGATACGCAGTATTTT. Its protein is CASSETGGKDTQYF.

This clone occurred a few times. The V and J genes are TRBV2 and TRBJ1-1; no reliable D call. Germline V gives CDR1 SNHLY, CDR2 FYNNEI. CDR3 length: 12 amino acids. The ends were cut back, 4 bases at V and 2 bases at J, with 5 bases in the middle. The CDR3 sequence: CASSASNTEAFF. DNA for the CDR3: TGTGCCAGCAGTGCATCAAACACTGAAGCTTTCTTT.

CDR3 residues: CASSSGRDRVSNNEQFF. In DNA form, the CDR3 reads TGTGCCAGCAGCTCGGGCAGAGACAGGGTATCAAACAATGAGCAGTTCTTC. The chain combines TRBV11-2 with TRBJ2-1; 7 bases agree with TRBD1. The CDR3 is 17 amino acids. The ends lost 4 bases at V and 5 bases at J; junction bases unmatched: 14. Germline CDR1 reads SGHAT; CDR2 reads FQNNGV. Looking up the rest from reference TRBV11-2 and TRBJ2-1 gives the full variable domain: EAGVAQSPRYKIIEKRQSVAFWCNPISGHATLYWYQQILGQGPKLLIQFQNNGVVDDSQLPKDRFSAERLKGVDSTLKIQPAKLEDSAVYLCASSSGRDRVSNNEQFFGPGTRLTVL.

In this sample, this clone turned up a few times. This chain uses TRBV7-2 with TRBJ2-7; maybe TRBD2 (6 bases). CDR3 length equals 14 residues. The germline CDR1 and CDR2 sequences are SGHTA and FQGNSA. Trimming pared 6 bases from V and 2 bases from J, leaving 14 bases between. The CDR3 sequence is CASRSQAGPYEQYF. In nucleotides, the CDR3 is TGTGCCAGCAGATCCCAAGCGGGTCCCTACGAGCAGTACTTC.

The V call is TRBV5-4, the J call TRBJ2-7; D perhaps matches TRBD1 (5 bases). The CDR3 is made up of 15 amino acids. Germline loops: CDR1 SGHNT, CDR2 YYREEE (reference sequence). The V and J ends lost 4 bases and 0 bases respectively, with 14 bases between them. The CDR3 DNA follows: TGTGCCAGCAGCCCGCCAAGGGGTAGCTCCTACGAGCAGTACTTC. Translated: CASSPPRGSSYEQYF. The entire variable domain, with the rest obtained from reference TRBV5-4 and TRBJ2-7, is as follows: ETGVTQSPTHLIKTRGQQVTLRCSSQSGHNTVSWYQQALGQGPQFIFQYYREEENGRGNFPPRFSGLQFPNYSSELNVNALELDDSALYLCASSPPRGSSYEQYFGPGTRLTVT.

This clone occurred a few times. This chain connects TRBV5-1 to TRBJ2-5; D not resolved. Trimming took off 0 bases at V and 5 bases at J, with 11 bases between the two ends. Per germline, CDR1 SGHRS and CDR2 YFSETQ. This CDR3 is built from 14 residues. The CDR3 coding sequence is TGCGCCAGCAGCTTGGTAGATGCGGTGGAGACCCAGTACTTC. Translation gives CASSLVDAVETQYF.

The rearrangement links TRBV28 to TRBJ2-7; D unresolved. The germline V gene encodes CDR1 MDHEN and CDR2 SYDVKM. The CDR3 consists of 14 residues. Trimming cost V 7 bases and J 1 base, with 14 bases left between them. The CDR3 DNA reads TGTGCCAGCACCCTCGCGGTGGAATCCTACGAGCAGTACTTC. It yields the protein CASTLAVESYEQYF.

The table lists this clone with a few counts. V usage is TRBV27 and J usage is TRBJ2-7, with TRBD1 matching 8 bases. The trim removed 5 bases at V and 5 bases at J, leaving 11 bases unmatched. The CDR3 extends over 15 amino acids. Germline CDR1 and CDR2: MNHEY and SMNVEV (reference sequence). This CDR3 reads CASSTIRDRNDEQYF. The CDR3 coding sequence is TGTGCCAGCAGTACCATCCGGGACAGGAATGACGAGCAGTACTTC.

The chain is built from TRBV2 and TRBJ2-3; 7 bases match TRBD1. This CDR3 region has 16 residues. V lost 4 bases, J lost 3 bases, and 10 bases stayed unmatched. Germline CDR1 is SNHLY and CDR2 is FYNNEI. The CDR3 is CASSVQGTRMTDTQYF. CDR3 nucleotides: TGTGCCAGCAGTGTACAGGGGACACGAATGACAGATACGCAGTATTTT. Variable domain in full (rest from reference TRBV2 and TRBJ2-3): EPEVTQTPSHQVTQMGQEVILRCVPISNHLYFYWYRQILGQKVEFLVSFYNNEISEKSEIFDDQFSVERPDGSNFTLKIRSTKLEDSAMYFCASSVQGTRMTDTQYFGPGTRLTVL.

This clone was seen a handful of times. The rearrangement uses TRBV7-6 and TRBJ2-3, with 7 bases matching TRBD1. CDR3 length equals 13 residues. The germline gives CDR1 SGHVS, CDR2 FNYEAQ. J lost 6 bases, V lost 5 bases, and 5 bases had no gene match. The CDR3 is CASSQTGPDTQYF. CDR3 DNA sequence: TGTGCCAGCAGCCAGACAGGGCCCGATACGCAGTATTTT.

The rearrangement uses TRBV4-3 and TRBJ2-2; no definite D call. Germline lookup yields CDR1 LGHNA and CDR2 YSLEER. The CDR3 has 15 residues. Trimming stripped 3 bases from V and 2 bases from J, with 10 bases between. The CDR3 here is CASSHHLSNTGELFF. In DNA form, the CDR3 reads TGCGCCAGCAGCCATCACCTGAGTAACACCGGGGAGCTGTTTTTT.

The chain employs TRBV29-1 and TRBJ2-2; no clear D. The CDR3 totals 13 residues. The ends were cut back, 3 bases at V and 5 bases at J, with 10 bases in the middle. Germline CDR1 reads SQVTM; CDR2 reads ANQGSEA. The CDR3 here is CSVDAGLTGELFF. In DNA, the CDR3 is TGCAGCGTTGATGCAGGTCTGACCGGGGAGCTGTTTTTT.

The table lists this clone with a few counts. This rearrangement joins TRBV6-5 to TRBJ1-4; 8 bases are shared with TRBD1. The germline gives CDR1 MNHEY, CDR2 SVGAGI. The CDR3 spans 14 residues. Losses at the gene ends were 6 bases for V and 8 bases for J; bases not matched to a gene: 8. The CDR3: CASRSTGGDEKLFF. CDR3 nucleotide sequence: TGTGCCAGCAGGAGCACAGGGGGGGACGAAAAACTGTTTTTT.

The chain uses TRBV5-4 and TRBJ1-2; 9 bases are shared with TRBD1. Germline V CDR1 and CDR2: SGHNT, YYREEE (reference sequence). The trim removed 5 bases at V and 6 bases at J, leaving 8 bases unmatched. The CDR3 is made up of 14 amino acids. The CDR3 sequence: CASRPGQGGDGYTF. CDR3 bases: TGTGCCAGCAGACCGGGACAGGGAGGCGATGGCTACACCTTC.